The clone carrying this T cell receptor beta chain was seen more than once but under ten times. Using immunoSEQ multiplex PCR, the repertoire was profiled, and TCRdb retains in-frame clones only, with some absent. The sample includes some 120,000 clones, around four fifths seen only once; the top ten take approximately 25%. This sample is part of a study of blood T cell repertoires in COVID-19. Germline assignment: CDR1 SGHNT and CDR2 YYREEE (reference sequence). V trimming: 4 bases; J trimming: 2 bases; junction bases outside the gene matches: 6. The CDR3 is 15 amino acids. The sequenced sample consisted of peripheral blood. This sequence was found in a human donor in a cohort sampled during active COVID-19. This chain links TRBV5-4 with TRBJ2-5; 9 bases line up with TRBD1. This chain's CDR3 is CASSLGTGNQETQYF. The CDR3 DNA sequence: TGTGCCAGCAGCCTCGGGACAGGGAATCAAGAGACCCAGTACTTC.